This T cell receptor (beta chain) was recorded in a study of naive and memory T cell subsets. Four PCR rounds used nested alpha and beta constant region primers plus the SP2 primer. TCRdb reprocessed the 5' RACE reads via MiXCR and lists one record per CDR3 protein. The sample carries 50,000 to 60,000 distinct CDR3 sequences, 7.6% recorded once. There are many counts of this clonotype. Its antigen remains unknown. Findings and caveats of the study: Potentially, T cell activation and differentiation skew this RNA-based measurement.

An oligonucleotide containing a UMI was ligated to the 3' end of TCR cDNA. Whole blood, roughly 2.5 ml, came from adult healthy volunteers. Input was about 1 to 1,100 ng of DNase-treated total RNA without cell sorting. The TCR comes from a female donor in good health.

CDR3 sequence: CASSVGGTRYEQYF. CDR3 coding DNA: TGTGCCAGCAGCGTAGGGGGAACTAGATACGAGCAGTACTTC. The rearrangement links TRBV9 to TRBJ2-7, with a possible D match to TRBD2 (5 bases). The V end was cut by 0 bases, the J end by 4 bases, with 11 bases between. From germline, CDR1 is SGDLS and CDR2 YYNGEE. This CDR3 has 14 residues.